This T cell receptor beta chain derives from a study of T-cell reconstitution after alpha-beta-depleted transplantation in children. Preparation of the TCRbeta library involved a method that used unique molecular identifiers. MiXCR, run by TCRdb on the PCR reads, gives a single entry per CDR3 protein. Here the sample spans fewer than 550,000 distinct CDR3 sequences, 10% to 12% being singletons. About this clonotype: Its antigen remains unknown. One end of the junction varies from germline; a read error may be responsible.

Germline V gene sequence: CDR1 SGHTA, CDR2 FQGNSA. The CDR3 loop spans 16 amino acids. Notes on the study in general: Hyperexpanded clones declined; after one year, newly produced T cells mostly supplied diversity. Expanded clones from the graft, numbering several hundred, reportedly supplied alpha-beta T cells about two months after transplant. TCRbeta diversity was high at day 60 in some patients (a result of surviving recipient T cells and thymic progenitors).

The chain joins TRBV7-2 to TRBJ2-3, with D possibly being TRBD1 or TRBD2 (6 bases each). The sequence was obtained from a female patient between 2 and 10 years old who had a stem cell transplant for aplastic anemia, so the T cells may come from the graft donor. The sample was PBMCs, mostly from graft donor cells, taken 180 days after TCRalphabeta/CD19-depleted stem cell transplant. This CDR3 reads CASSLAGGRNADPQYF. The CDR3 DNA is TGTGCCAGCAGCTTAGCAGGGGGGAGGAACGCAGATCCGCAGTATTTT.